Presented here are 31 T cell receptor beta chains from one specimen sequenced in a study of blood T cell repertoires in COVID-19. Sequencing was performed with immunoSEQ multiplex PCR; in TCRdb, only in-frame clones are kept and a portion is missing. This sample carries about 250,000 clones, approximately 82% of them seen once, and the ten largest clones take 5%. The specimen was PBMCs or T cells enriched from blood (not recorded which). The source of these receptors is a man between 40 and 49 years old who had been exposed to COVID-19.

V gene TRBV12-5 combines with J gene TRBJ2-5; TRBD1 might be the D (6 bases). The CDR3 has 17 residues. Per the germline V gene, CDR1 is LGHNT and CDR2 is FRNRAP. The V end lost 1 base, the J end lost 0 bases, and 15 bases lay between the germline ends. The CDR3 here is CASGLERTVAYQETQYF. CDR3 DNA sequence: TGTGCTAGTGGTTTGGAGCGGACAGTCGCGTACCAAGAGACCCAGTACTTC.

The chain carries TRBV29-1 and TRBJ2-2, with 10 bases aligning to TRBD2. The CDR3 is 17 residues long. The germline V gene encodes CDR1 SQVTM and CDR2 ANQGSEA. V lost 6 bases to trimming and J lost 0 bases; unmatched junction nucleotides: 10. The CDR3 here is CSVQGSLAGANTGELFF. CDR3 nucleotide sequence: TGCAGCGTGCAGGGGTCCCTAGCGGGAGCGAACACCGGGGAGCTGTTTTTT.

V and J are TRBV3-1 (or the pseudogene TRBV3-2) and TRBJ1-6, with 8 bases identical to TRBD1. V shed 4 bases, J shed 7 bases, and the junction held 6 bases outside the gene matches. The V gene's germline CDR1 is LGHDT and CDR2 YNNKEL (reference sequence). The CDR3 is 15 residues long. CDR3 nucleotides: TGTGCCAGCAGCCCACAGGGGGGGAGAAATTCACCCCTCCACTTT. This gives the protein CASSPQGGRNSPLHF.

The chain recombines TRBV5-1 with TRBJ2-1, with D perhaps matching TRBD1 (5 bases). The length of the CDR3 is 15 residues. With 6 bases removed from V and 4 bases from J, the gap between germline ends came to 17 bases. CDR1 and CDR2 (germline): SGHRS, YFSETQ. The CDR3 reads CASTNQQAPYNEQFF. The DNA for the CDR3 is TGCGCCAGCACAAATCAACAGGCTCCGTACAATGAGCAGTTCTTC.

The J gene is TRBJ2-7, the V gene TRBV7-9, with D hard to call. The CDR3 extends over 14 amino acids. V dropped 4 bases and J dropped 3 bases, with 13 bases sitting between them. The germline V gene encodes CDR1 SEHNR and CDR2 FQNEAQ (reference sequence). The CDR3, as DNA: TGTGCCAGCAGCTCCCAAAAGTTCGGCTACGAGCAGTACTTC. Its translation: CASSSQKFGYEQYF.

J is TRBJ2-1 and V is TRBV12-5, with 11 positions matching TRBD2. The CDR3 is made up of 14 amino acids. The germline gives CDR1 LGHNT, CDR2 FRNRAP. V lost 5 bases, J lost 6 bases, and 3 bases stayed unmatched. The CDR3 loop reads CASGTGTSGNEQFF. The DNA of the CDR3 is TGTGCTAGTGGTACGGGGACTAGCGGCAATGAGCAGTTCTTC.

The chain carries TRBV7-9 and TRBJ1-5; D gene ambiguous. Germline assignment: CDR1 SEHNR and CDR2 FQNEAQ (reference sequence). The CDR3 has 13 amino acids. V lost 4 bases and J lost 0, with 4 bases in between. The CDR3 DNA reads as TGTGCCAGCAGCTCAGTTAGCAATCAGCCCCAGCATTTT. As protein: CASSSVSNQPQHF.

In this sample, this clone turned up many times. The J gene is TRBJ2-5, the V gene TRBV27; the match to TRBD1 covers 9 bases. This CDR3 is 18 amino acids long. Germline V gives CDR1 MNHEY, CDR2 SMNVEV (reference sequence). The J segment lost 3 bases and the V segment lost 3 bases, leaving 14 bases of the junction unmatched. CDR3 protein: CASSLTIWTGTGKETQYF. In DNA form, the CDR3 reads TGTGCCAGCAGTTTGACTATTTGGACCGGGACAGGGAAAGAGACCCAGTACTTC.

CDR3 sequence reads: CASTPVAQGSSAFF. The CDR3 region has the DNA TGTGCCAGTACCCCGGTGGCACAGGGGTCTTCAGCTTTCTTT. The V gene is TRBV19, the J gene TRBJ1-1; 7 bases map to TRBD1. The CDR3 consists of 14 residues. After removal of 7 bases from V and 10 bases from J, the junction contained 15 bases not matched to a gene. Germline-derived CDR1 and CDR2 are LNHDA and SQIVND (reference sequence).

The chain uses TRBV5-1 and TRBJ1-6; possible D gene TRBD1, 5 bases. The CDR3 consists of 15 residues. The V end was cut by 2 bases, the J end by 9 bases, with 15 bases between. Per the germline V gene, CDR1 is SGHRS and CDR2 is YFSETQ. DNA for the CDR3: TGCGCCAGCAGCTTAGGGAGGGACTCAAGTTCACCCCTCCACTTT. Protein sequence: CASSLGRDSSSPLHF.

This chain connects TRBV11-2 to TRBJ1-1; D not resolved. The V and J ends lost 4 bases and 4 bases respectively, with 10 bases between them. Germline lookup yields CDR1 SGHAT and CDR2 FQNNGV. The CDR3 is made up of 13 amino acids. The CDR3: CASSYYSSTEAFF. Written as DNA, the CDR3 is TGTGCCAGCAGCTACTACTCGTCCACTGAAGCTTTCTTT.

The gene calls are TRBV25-1 and TRBJ1-2; D is undetermined. CDR3 length equals 12 residues. Looked up from germline, CDR1 is MGHDK and CDR2 is SYGVNS. V was clipped by 4 bases and J by 4 bases, with 7 bases between them. The CDR3 nucleotides are TGTGCCAGCAGTGCAGGAGGCTATGGCTACACCTTC. This translates into CASSAGGYGYTF.

The chain combines TRBV12-5 with TRBJ2-7, with TRBD2 as a possible D gene (5 bases). Germline assignment: CDR1 LGHNT and CDR2 FRNRAP. V lost 2 bases and J 12 bases, leaving 17 bases between the germline ends. The CDR3 extends over 13 amino acids. This CDR3 is CASGLKEDSHRYF. The CDR3 nucleotides read TGTGCTAGTGGTTTGAAAGAGGACTCCCACAGGTACTTC.

The chain recombines TRBV12-5 with TRBJ1-5; D may be TRBD1 (6 bases). Germline CDR1 reads LGHNT; CDR2 reads FRNRAP. This CDR3 contains 17 residues. V lost 1 base and J lost 3, with 16 bases in between. Here the CDR3 DNA reads TGTGCTAGTGGTTTGGCCCGACAGGAGTATGTCAATCAGCCCCAGCATTTT. Translating gives CASGLARQEYVNQPQHF.

J is TRBJ2-7 and V is TRBV7-8; D is perhaps TRBD2 (5 bases). CDR1 and CDR2 (germline): SGHVS, FQNEAQ. The CDR3 is 15 amino acids. The V gene lost 5 bases and the J gene lost 0 bases, with 14 bases spanning the gap. CDR3 coding DNA: TGTGCCAGCAGCAGCCGGACTGCTGGCTCCTACGAGCAGTACTTC. Its protein product is CASSSRTAGSYEQYF.

The chain recombines TRBV18 with TRBJ1-5, with a possible D match to TRBD1 (5 bases). CDR1 is KGHSH and CDR2 is LQKENI in the germline V gene. The germline V and J ends were trimmed by 4 bases and 5 bases, with 9 bases remaining between them. The length of the CDR3 is 13 residues. The CDR3 here is CASSLGVDQPQHF. The CDR3 bases are TGTGCCAGCTCACTAGGGGTTGATCAGCCCCAGCATTTT.

A few counts support this clone. V gene TRBV6-5 combines with J gene TRBJ1-5; no clear D. V was cut by 8 bases and J by 9 bases, with 17 bases left in between. The CDR3 is made up of 13 amino acids. The V gene's germline CDR1 is MNHEY and CDR2 SVGAGI. The DNA of the CDR3 is TGTGCCAGCGATGTGGCGGGTAATAGGCCCCAGCATTTT. As protein: CASDVAGNRPQHF.

The chain couples TRBV19 to TRBJ1-1; 8 nucleotides match TRBD1. Trimming cost V 5 bases and J 0 bases; bases outside gene matches: 8. The CDR3 runs 16 residues. Germline values: CDR1 LNHDA, CDR2 SQIVND (reference sequence). The CDR3 region has the DNA TGTGCCAGTAGTCCCCGGGACAGGATAATGAACACTGAAGCTTTCTTT. Protein product: CASSPRDRIMNTEAFF.

This chain links TRBV7-3 with TRBJ2-1, with D possibly being TRBD2 (6 bases). Trimming removed 1 base at V and 9 bases at J, with 10 bases between. Looked up from germline, CDR1 is SGHTA and CDR2 is FQGTGA. The CDR3 sequence is 13 residues long. CDR3 DNA sequence: TGTGCCAGCAGCTTAATACGGGGGACTGAGCAGTTCTTC. Its protein product is CASSLIRGTEQFF. The full variable domain, rest sourced from reference TRBV7-3 and TRBJ2-1, is GAGVSQTPSNKVTEKGKYVELRCDPISGHTALYWYRQSLGQGPEFLIYFQGTGAADDSGLPNDRFFAVRPEGSVSTLKIQRTERGDSAVYLCASSLIRGTEQFFGPGTRLTVL.

V usage is TRBV29-1 and J usage is TRBJ2-1; 8 bases are a match to TRBD2. Germline V lookup: CDR1 SQVTM, CDR2 ANQGSEA. The CDR3 spans 13 residues. CDR3: CMARREDYNEQFF. The CDR3, as DNA: TGCATGGCGCGGCGGGAGGACTACAATGAGCAGTTCTTC.

The rearrangement uses TRBV19 and TRBJ2-1, with D possibly being TRBD1 (6 bases). CDR3 length: 16 residues. CDR1 and CDR2 (germline): LNHDA, SQIVND (reference sequence). V lost 3 bases to trimming and J lost 1 base, with 13 bases between them. CDR3 amino acids: CASSMKSGTSYNEQFF. The DNA of the CDR3 is TGTGCCAGTAGTATGAAGTCGGGGACATCCTACAATGAGCAGTTCTTC.

The chain carries TRBV9 and TRBJ2-2, with 13 bases matching TRBD2. The CDR3 consists of 16 residues. Germline V gene sequence: CDR1 SGDLS, CDR2 YYNGEE. V trimming: 4 bases; J trimming: 6 bases; junction bases outside the gene matches: 6. CDR3 protein: CASSKTSGRMSGELFF. In DNA, the CDR3 is TGTGCCAGCAGCAAGACTAGCGGGAGGATGTCCGGGGAGCTGTTTTTT.

This chain connects TRBV10-3 to TRBJ2-7, with D possibly being TRBD1 (6 bases). Germline V lookup: CDR1 ENHRY, CDR2 SYGVKD. V lost 6 bases and J 3 bases, leaving 12 bases between the germline ends. The CDR3 contains 13 residues. The CDR3 spells CAIRGTGNYEQYF. CDR3 sequence (DNA): TGTGCCATCAGGGGAACAGGGAACTACGAGCAGTACTTC.

J is TRBJ2-7 and V is TRBV5-4, with 10 nucleotides matching TRBD2. V was pared by 4 bases and J by 1 base, with 8 bases of the junction left unmatched. The CDR3 covers 16 residues. Germline loops: CDR1 SGHNT, CDR2 YYREEE (reference sequence). CDR3 bases: TGTGCCAGCAGCCAGCCCCTGGGACTAGCGTCCTACGAGCAGTACTTC. This translates into CASSQPLGLASYEQYF. The whole variable domain, remainder taken from reference TRBV5-4 and TRBJ2-7, is ETGVTQSPTHLIKTRGQQVTLRCSSQSGHNTVSWYQQALGQGPQFIFQYYREEENGRGNFPPRFSGLQFPNYSSELNVNALELDDSALYLCASSQPLGLASYEQYFGPGTRLTVT.

The chain is built from TRBV19 and TRBJ2-3; 7 positions match TRBD2. Germline V gene sequence: CDR1 LNHDA, CDR2 SQIVND (reference sequence). The V and J ends lost 1 base and 3 bases, in that order; junction bases with no gene match: 10. This CDR3 is built from 17 residues. CDR3 protein: CASSIGARGRETDTQYF. The CDR3 DNA sequence: TGTGCCAGTAGTATAGGGGCGCGGGGGAGAGAAACAGATACGCAGTATTTT.

The chain has TRBV15 and TRBJ2-7; 8 bases are shared with TRBD1. The CDR3 loop spans 13 amino acids. The V segment lost 8 bases and the J segment 5 bases; nucleotides outside the gene matches: 8. Per the germline V gene, CDR1 is LNHNV and CDR2 is YYDKDF (reference sequence). The CDR3 DNA sequence: TGTGCCACCTACAGGGGGGAATGGGACGAGCAGTACTTC. Its protein product is CATYRGEWDEQYF.

This clone was counted between two and nine times. The V and J genes are TRBV27 and TRBJ2-1; 14 bases are a match to TRBD2. Germline V CDR1 and CDR2: MNHEY, SMNVEV (reference sequence). With V trimmed by 5 bases and J by 7 bases, 13 bases remained unmatched. The CDR3 is made up of 18 amino acids. CDR3 region: CASSSETSGRAFLNEQFF. The CDR3 nucleotides are TGTGCCAGCAGTAGTGAGACTAGCGGGAGGGCCTTCTTGAATGAGCAGTTCTTC.

V is TRBV7-9 and J is TRBJ1-2, with D unresolved. This CDR3 has 16 amino acids. V gave up 0 bases and J gave up 4 bases, with 15 bases separating them. The V gene's germline CDR1 is SEHNR and CDR2 FQNEAQ (reference sequence). CDR3 residues: CASSLAVLEDSYGYTF. The CDR3 DNA follows: TGTGCCAGCAGCTTAGCAGTCTTAGAGGATTCCTATGGCTACACCTTC.

This sequence joins TRBV12-5 and TRBJ2-7, with TRBD2 matching over 10 bases. This CDR3 is 17 amino acids long. Per the germline V gene, CDR1 is LGHNT and CDR2 is FRNRAP. V shed 2 bases, J shed 0 bases, and the junction held 7 bases outside the gene matches. CDR3 in DNA: TGTGCTAGTGGTTTGCGACTAGCGGGCAAAAACTCCTACGAGCAGTACTTC. It is translated as CASGLRLAGKNSYEQYF.

This clone was found many times. In nucleotides, the CDR3 is TGTGCCAGCATGAGCGGGAGGTTTACCCAAGAGACCCAGTACTTC. Its protein is CASMSGRFTQETQYF. The rearrangement joins TRBV6-5 to TRBJ2-5; TRBD2 matches at 9 bases. The junction had 7 bases not matched to a gene; V was cut back by 7 bases and J by 1 base. The CDR3 has 15 amino acids. CDR1 and CDR2 from the germline V gene are MNHEY and SVGAGI.

The J gene is TRBJ1-5, the V gene TRBV6-1; D unclear. With 3 bases removed from V and 6 bases from J, the gap between germline ends came to 12 bases. This CDR3 spans 14 amino acids. Germline V gene lookup returns CDR1 MNHNS and CDR2 SASEGT. CDR3 DNA sequence: TGTGCCAGCAGTGATTCGGGTCTGGGTCAGCCCCAGCATTTT. Translation: CASSDSGLGQPQHF.